This note documents a single T cell receptor beta chain sequence. It was at deep level that the assay was run. TCRdb's copy holds only in-frame clones and misses some; the assay was immunoSEQ multiplex PCR. The table has 2 million to 2.5 million clones, around 95% seen once. This specimen comes from a study of shared clonotypes between healthy human individuals. What was sequenced was naive CD4+ T cells sorted from blood. Subset meaning: CD45RA+ positively selected. This clonotype was obtained from a man between 18 and 29 years old in good health.

CDR3 residues: CASARTVSYEQYF. The CDR3 nucleotides are TGTGCCAGCGCTAGAACAGTTTCCTACGAGCAGTACTTC. The chain links TRBV6-1 to TRBJ2-7; D gene uncertain. Germline CDR1 MNHNS, CDR2 SASEGT. The CDR3 runs 13 residues. Trimming removed 8 bases at V and 1 base at J, with 12 bases between.